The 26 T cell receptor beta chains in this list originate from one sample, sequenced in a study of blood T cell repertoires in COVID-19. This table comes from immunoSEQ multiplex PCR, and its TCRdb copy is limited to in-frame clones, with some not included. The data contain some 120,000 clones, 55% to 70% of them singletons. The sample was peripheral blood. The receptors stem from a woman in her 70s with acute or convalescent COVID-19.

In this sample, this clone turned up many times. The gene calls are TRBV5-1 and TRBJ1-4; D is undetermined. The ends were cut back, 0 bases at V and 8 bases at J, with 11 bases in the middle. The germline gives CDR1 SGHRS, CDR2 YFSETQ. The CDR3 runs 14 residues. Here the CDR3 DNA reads TGCGCCAGCAGCTTGGGACTGGTCTCGGAAAAACTGTTTTTT. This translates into CASSLGLVSEKLFF.

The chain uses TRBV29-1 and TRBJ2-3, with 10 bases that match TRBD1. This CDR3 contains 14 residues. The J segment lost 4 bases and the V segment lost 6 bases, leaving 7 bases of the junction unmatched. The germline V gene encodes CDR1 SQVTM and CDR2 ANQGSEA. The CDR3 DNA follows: TGCAGCGTCGAGGGGACAGGGGTGGCAGATACGCAGTATTTT. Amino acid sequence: CSVEGTGVADTQYF.

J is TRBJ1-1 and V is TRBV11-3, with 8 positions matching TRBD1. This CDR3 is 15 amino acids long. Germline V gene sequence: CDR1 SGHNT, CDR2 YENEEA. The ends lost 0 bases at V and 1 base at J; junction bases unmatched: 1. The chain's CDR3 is CASSLDGTGNTEAFF. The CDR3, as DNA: TGTGCCAGCAGCTTAGACGGGACAGGGAACACTGAAGCTTTCTTT.

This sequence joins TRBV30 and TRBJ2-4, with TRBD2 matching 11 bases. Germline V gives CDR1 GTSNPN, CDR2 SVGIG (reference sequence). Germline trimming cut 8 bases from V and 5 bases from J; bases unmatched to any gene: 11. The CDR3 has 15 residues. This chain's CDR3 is CAGTYPGLAENIQYF. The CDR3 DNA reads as TGTGCCGGAACTTACCCGGGACTAGCGGAAAACATTCAGTACTTC.

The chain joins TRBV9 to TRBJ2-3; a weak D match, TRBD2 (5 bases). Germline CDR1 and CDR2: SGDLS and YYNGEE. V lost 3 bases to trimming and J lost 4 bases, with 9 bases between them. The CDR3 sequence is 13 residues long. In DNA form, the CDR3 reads TGTGCCAGCAGCGATGGGAGCTCAGATACGCAGTATTTT. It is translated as CASSDGSSDTQYF. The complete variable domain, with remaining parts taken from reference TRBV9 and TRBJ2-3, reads DSGVTQTPKHLITATGQRVTLRCSPRSGDLSVYWYQQSLDQGLQFLIQYYNGEERAKGNILERFSAQQFPDLHSELNLSSLELGDSALYFCASSDGSSDTQYFGPGTRLTVL.

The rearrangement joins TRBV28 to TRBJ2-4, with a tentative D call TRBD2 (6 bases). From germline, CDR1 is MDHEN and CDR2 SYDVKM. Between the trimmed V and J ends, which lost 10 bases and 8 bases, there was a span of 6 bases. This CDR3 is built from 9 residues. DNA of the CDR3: TGTGCCAAGCGGGACATTCAGTACTTC. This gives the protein CAKRDIQYF.

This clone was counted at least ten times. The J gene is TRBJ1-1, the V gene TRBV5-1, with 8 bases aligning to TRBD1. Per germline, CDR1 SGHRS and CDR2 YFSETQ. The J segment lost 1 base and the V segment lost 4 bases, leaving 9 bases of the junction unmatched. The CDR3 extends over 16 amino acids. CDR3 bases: TGCGCCAGCAGCCCAATTCGACAGGGGAGGAACACTGAAGCTTTCTTT. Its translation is CASSPIRQGRNTEAFF. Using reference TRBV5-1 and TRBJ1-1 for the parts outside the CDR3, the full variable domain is KAGVTQTPRYLIKTRGQQVTLSCSPISGHRSVSWYQQTPGQGLQFLFEYFSETQRNKGNFPGRFSGRQFSNSRSEMNVSTLELGDSALYLCASSPIRQGRNTEAFFGQGTRLTVV.

The CDR3 coding sequence is TGTGCCATCAGTGACGAGGGAACAGCCTACGAGCAGTACTTC. The encoded protein is CAISDEGTAYEQYF. The chain is built from TRBV10-3 and TRBJ2-7; perhaps TRBD2 as D (5 bases). The CDR3 covers 14 residues. V was pared by 3 bases and J by 2 bases, with 11 bases between. Germline loops: CDR1 ENHRY, CDR2 SYGVKD.

This chain's CDR3 is CASSWTGTSFSSAYEQYF. The DNA for the CDR3 is TGTGCCAGCAGTTGGACCGGGACTAGCTTTTCATCGGCCTACGAGCAGTACTTC. V gene TRBV7-2 combines with J gene TRBJ2-7; 9 positions match TRBD2. This CDR3 spans 18 amino acids. V shed 6 bases and J 2 bases; nucleotides not matched to a gene: 17. Germline V gene sequence: CDR1 SGHTA, CDR2 FQGNSA.

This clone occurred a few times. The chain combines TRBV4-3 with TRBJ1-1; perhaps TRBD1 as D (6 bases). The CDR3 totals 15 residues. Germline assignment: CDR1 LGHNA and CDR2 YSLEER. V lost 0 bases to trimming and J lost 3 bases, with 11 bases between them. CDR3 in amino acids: CASSQEGGADTEAFF. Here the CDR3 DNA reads TGCGCCAGCAGCCAAGAGGGGGGGGCTGACACTGAAGCTTTCTTT.

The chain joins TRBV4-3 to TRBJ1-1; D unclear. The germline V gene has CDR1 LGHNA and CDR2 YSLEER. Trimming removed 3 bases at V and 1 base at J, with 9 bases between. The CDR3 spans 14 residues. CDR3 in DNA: TGCGCCAGCAGCCATGCCGGGAAGAACACTGAAGCTTTCTTT. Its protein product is CASSHAGKNTEAFF.

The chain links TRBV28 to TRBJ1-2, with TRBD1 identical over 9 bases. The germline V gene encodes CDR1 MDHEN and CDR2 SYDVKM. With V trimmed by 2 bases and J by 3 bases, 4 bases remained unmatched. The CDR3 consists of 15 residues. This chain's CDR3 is CASSLPRTGDYGYTF. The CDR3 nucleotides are TGTGCCAGCAGTTTACCCCGGACAGGGGACTATGGCTACACCTTC.

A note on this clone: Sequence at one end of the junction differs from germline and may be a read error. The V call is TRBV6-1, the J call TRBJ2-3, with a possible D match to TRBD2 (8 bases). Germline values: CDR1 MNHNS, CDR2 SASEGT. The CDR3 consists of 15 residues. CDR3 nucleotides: TGTGCCGGCAGTGAAGGGGGCGGGAGGACAGATACGCAGTATTTT. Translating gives CAGSEGGGRTDTQYF.

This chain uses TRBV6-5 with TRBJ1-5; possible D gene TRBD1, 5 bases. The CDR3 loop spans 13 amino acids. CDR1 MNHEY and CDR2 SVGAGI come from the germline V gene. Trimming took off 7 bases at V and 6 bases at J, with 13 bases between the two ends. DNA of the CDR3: TGTGCCAGCACCCAGGGATGGGGTCAGCCCCAGCATTTT. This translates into CASTQGWGQPQHF.

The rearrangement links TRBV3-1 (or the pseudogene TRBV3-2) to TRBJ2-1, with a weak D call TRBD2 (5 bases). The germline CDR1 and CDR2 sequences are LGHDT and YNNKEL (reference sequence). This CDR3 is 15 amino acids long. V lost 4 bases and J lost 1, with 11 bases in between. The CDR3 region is CASSPSRRSYNEQFF. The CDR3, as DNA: TGTGCCAGCAGCCCTTCTAGGAGGTCCTACAATGAGCAGTTCTTC.

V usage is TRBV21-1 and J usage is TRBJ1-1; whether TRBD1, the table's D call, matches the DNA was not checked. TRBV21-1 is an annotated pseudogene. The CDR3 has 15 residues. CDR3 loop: CASSPSRRLGTEAFF. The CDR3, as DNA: TGTGCCAGCAGCCCCTCCAGGCGTCTTGGGACTGAAGCTTTCTTT.

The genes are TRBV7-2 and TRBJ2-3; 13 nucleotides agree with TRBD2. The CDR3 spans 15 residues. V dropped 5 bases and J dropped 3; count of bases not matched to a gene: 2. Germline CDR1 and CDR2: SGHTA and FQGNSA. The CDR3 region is CASSRTSGGTDTQYF. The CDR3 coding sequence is TGTGCCAGCAGCCGGACTAGCGGGGGAACAGATACGCAGTATTTT.

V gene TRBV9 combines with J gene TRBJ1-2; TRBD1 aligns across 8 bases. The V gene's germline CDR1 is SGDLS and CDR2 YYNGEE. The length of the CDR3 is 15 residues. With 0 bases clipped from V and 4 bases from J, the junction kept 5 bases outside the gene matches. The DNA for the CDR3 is TGTGCCAGCAGCGTAGGGACAGGGTTGAGCTATGGCTACACCTTC. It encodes CASSVGTGLSYGYTF.

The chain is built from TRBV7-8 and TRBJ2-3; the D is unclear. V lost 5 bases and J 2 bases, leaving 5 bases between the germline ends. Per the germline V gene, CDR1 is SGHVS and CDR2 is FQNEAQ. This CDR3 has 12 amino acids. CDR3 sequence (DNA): TGTGCCAGCAGCCCTTACACAGATACGCAGTATTTT. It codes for CASSPYTDTQYF.

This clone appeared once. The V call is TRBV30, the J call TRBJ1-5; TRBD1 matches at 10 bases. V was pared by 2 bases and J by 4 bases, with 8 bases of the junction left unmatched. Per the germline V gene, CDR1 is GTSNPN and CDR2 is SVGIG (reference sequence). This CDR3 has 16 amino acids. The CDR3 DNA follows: TGTGCCTGGAGTAGGGACAGGGGCGGGGGAAATCAGCCCCAGCATTTT. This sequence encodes CAWSRDRGGGNQPQHF.

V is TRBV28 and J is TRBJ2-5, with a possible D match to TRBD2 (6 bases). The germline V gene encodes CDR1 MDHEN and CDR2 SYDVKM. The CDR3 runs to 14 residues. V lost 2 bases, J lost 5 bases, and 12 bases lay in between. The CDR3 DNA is TGTGCCAGCAGTTTAAGCGGAGGGGCGGAGACCCAGTACTTC. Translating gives CASSLSGGAETQYF.

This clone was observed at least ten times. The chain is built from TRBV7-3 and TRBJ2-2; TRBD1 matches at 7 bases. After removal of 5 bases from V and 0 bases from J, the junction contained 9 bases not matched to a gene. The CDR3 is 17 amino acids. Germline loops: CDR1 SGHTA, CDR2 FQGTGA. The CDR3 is CASSPTIGQANTGELFF. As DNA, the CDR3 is TGTGCCAGCAGCCCCACAATTGGACAGGCGAACACCGGGGAGCTGTTTTTT.

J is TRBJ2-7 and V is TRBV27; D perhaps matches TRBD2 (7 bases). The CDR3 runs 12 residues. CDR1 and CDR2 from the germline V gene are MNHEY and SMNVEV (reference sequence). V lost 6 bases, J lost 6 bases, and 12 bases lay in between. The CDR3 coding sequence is TGTGCCAGCAGAAGGGGAGGGGGCGAGCAGTACTTC. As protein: CASRRGGGEQYF.

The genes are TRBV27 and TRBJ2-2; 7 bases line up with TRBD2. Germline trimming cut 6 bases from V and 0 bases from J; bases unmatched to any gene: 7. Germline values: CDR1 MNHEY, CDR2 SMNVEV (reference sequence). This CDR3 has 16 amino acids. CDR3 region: CASSHTGTTNTGELFF. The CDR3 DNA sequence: TGTGCCAGCAGCCACACCGGGACTACGAACACCGGGGAGCTGTTTTTT.

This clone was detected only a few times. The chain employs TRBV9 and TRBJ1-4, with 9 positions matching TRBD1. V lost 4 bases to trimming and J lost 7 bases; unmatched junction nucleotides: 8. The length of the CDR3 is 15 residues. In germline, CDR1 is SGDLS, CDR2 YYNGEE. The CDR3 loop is CASSPAGQGTEKLFF. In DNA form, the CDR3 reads TGTGCCAGCAGCCCCGCCGGACAGGGGACTGAAAAACTGTTTTTT. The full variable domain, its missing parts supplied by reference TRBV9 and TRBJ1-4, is DSGVTQTPKHLITATGQRVTLRCSPRSGDLSVYWYQQSLDQGLQFLIQYYNGEERAKGNILERFSAQQFPDLHSELNLSSLELGDSALYFCASSPAGQGTEKLFFGSGTQLSVL.

The CDR3, as DNA: TGCAGCGTTGTGGGGGACAGGGGGTACCAAGAGACCCAGTACTTC. This sequence encodes CSVVGDRGYQETQYF. This chain uses TRBV29-1 with TRBJ2-5; 11 bases are shared with TRBD1. The V gene end was trimmed by 4 bases and the J gene end by 0 bases; junction bases not matched to a gene: 4. The germline V gene has CDR1 SQVTM and CDR2 ANQGSEA. The CDR3 consists of 15 residues.